These T cell receptor beta chains were read from a single sample in a study of blood T cells in healthy people across ages. Each CDR3 protein is one row after TCRdb ran MiXCR on the 5' RACE reads. This table has 950,000 to 1,200,000 distinct CDR3 sequences, 35% to 45% appearing once. Specimen: blood. These receptor sequences come from a man aged 18-30 years in good health. CDR3s include the opening cysteine and the closing phenylalanine or tryptophan. D genes are given only for firm matches. Clone size is stated in some rows and not others, as once, few, many or a class when expanded.

d_call,v_call,cdr3_length,clone_size,j_call,cdr3_nt,cdr3_aa
NA,TRBV7-3,15,few,TRBJ2-3,TGTGCCAGTAGCCCCGCTAGCGCTAGCACAGATACGCAGTATTTT,CASSPASASTDTQYF
NA,TRBV27,12,NA,TRBJ2-1,TGTGCCAGCAGTTCCTGGGGGTACGAGCAGTTCTTC,CASSSWGYEQFF
NA,TRBV6-5,11,few,TRBJ1-2,TGTGCCAGCAGTTACCTGGGGAGCTACACCTTC,CASSYLGSYTF
NA,TRBV6-2/TRBV6-3,17,NA,TRBJ2-4,TGTGCCGGCAGTTACGTTCAGGGATACCTAGCCAAAAACATTGAGTACTTC,CAGSYVQGYLAKNIEYF
NA,TRBV6-5,16,NA,TRBJ1-1,TGTGCCAGCAGTTACACCGGCGCTGGCAAATACACTGAAGCTTTCTTT,CASSYTGAGKYTEAFF
NA,TRBV20-1,15,few,TRBJ2-1,TGCAGTGCAACCACGACAGCTAAACCCTACAATGAGCAGTTCTTC,CSATTTAKPYNEQFF
TRBD1,TRBV7-9,14,NA,TRBJ2-1,TGTGCCAGCAGCTGGGACAGGGGTAATAATGAGCAGTTCTTC,CASSWDRGNNEQFF
TRBD1,TRBV4-2,14,few,TRBJ2-4,TGTGCCAGCAGCCAAGTCCGACAGGGGGACATTCAGTACTTC,CASSQVRQGDIQYF
NA,TRBV12-3/TRBV12-4,10,few,TRBJ1-1,TGTGCCAGCAGATCCACTGAAGCTTTCTTT,CASRSTEAFF
TRBD1,TRBV6-1,17,NA,TRBJ2-1,TGTGCCAGCAGTGGCCCGATCGGGACAGGGTTCTACAATGAGCAGTTCTTC,CASSGPIGTGFYNEQFF
TRBD2,TRBV4-2,15,once,TRBJ2-3,TGTGCCAGCAGCCAGCGGGGGGGCCTGTCAGATACGCAGTATTTT,CASSQRGGLSDTQYF
NA,TRBV2,11,few,TRBJ2-4,TGTGCCAGCAGGCGTCAGGGGATTCAGTACTTC,CASRRQGIQYF
NA,TRBV6-2/TRBV6-3,16,NA,TRBJ1-1,TGTGCCAGCAACACACGTCTCTGGGTCGTGAACACTGAAGCTTTCTTT,CASNTRLWVVNTEAFF
NA,TRBV21-1,14,few,TRBJ2-1,TGTGCCAGCATCCATAAGGCGGGTATCCATGAGCAGTTCTTC,CASIHKAGIHEQFF
TRBD1,TRBV2,14,few,TRBJ1-2,TGTGCCAGCAGCCGAATGGGACAGAACTATGGCTACACCTTC,CASSRMGQNYGYTF
TRBD2,TRBV4-3,16,few,TRBJ2-3,TGCGCCAGCAGCCAAGATTTTAGCGGGGCAACAGATACGCAGTATTTT,CASSQDFSGATDTQYF
TRBD1,TRBV9,15,NA,TRBJ1-1,TGTGCCAGCAGCACCGGGACAGGGACCTACACTGAAGCTTTCTTT,CASSTGTGTYTEAFF
NA,TRBV2,15,NA,TRBJ2-3,TGTGCCAGCAGTGAACTAGCGTATAGCACAGATACGCAGTATTTT,CASSELAYSTDTQYF
NA,TRBV29-1,12,NA,TRBJ2-5,TGCAGCGTTGACCGAGACGGGGGGACCCAGTACTTC,CSVDRDGGTQYF
NA,TRBV4-2,16,NA,TRBJ2-3,TGTGCCAGCAGCCAAGGGGCGGGGTTCGGCACAGATACGCAGTATTTT,CASSQGAGFGTDTQYF
NA,TRBV9,14,few,TRBJ2-5,TGTGCCAGCAACCTGGACGCAGTGGAAGAGACCCAGTACTTC,CASNLDAVEETQYF
TRBD1,TRBV7-2,15,NA,TRBJ1-5,TGTGCCAGCAGCTCCCAGACAGGGGACGGTCAGCCCCAGCATTTT,CASSSQTGDGQPQHF
TRBD1,TRBV29-1,13,NA,TRBJ1-2,TGCAGCGCTGACCCGGGACAGAGTTACGGCTACACCTTC,CSADPGQSYGYTF
NA,TRBV7-2,18,once,TRBJ2-7,TGTGCCAGCAGCTTAGTGAGTCGTGGGAGCGGGTCCCCCTACGAGCAGTACTTC,CASSLVSRGSGSPYEQYF
NA,TRBV20-1,14,few,TRBJ2-1,TGCAGTGCTATTGGCGTCCGGACCTACAATGAGCAGTTCTTC,CSAIGVRTYNEQFF
NA,TRBV29-1,11,many,TRBJ2-7,TGCAGCGTTCTAGGGGGGGACGAGCAGTACTTC,CSVLGGDEQYF
NA,TRBV7-2,12,NA,TRBJ1-1,TGTGCCAGCAGCCCAGACTCTCTAGGAGCTTTCTTT,CASSPDSLGAFF
TRBD2,TRBV14,15,NA,TRBJ2-1,TGTGCCAGCAGCCAAGTGGGCGGGGGGAGATATGAGCAGTTCTTC,CASSQVGGGRYEQFF
TRBD1,TRBV6-5,14,NA,TRBJ1-4,TGTGCCAGCAGTTACTCCACAGGGGATGAAAAACTGTTTTTT,CASSYSTGDEKLFF
NA,TRBV6-5,16,few,TRBJ1-5,TGTGCCAGCAGACCTGAGAGGGGGGATAGCAATCAGCCCCAGCATTTT,CASRPERGDSNQPQHF
TRBD1,TRBV29-1,12,few,TRBJ2-4,TGCAGCGCTGGGGACAGCGAGGACATTCAGTACTTC,CSAGDSEDIQYF
NA,TRBV27,15,few,TRBJ1-6,TGTGCCAGCAGTTTATCGTCCAGGGGTCGATCACCCCTCCACTTT,CASSLSSRGRSPLHF
TRBD2,TRBV10-3,17,NA,TRBJ2-5,TGTGCCATCAGTGAGGTACTAGCGGGGAATGTACGCGAGACCCAGTACTTC,CAISEVLAGNVRETQYF
NA,TRBV12-3/TRBV12-4,12,NA,TRBJ1-2,TGTGCCAGCAGTGGACCCCTCGGAGGCTACACCTTC,CASSGPLGGYTF
NA,TRBV12-3/TRBV12-4,14,NA,TRBJ1-5,TGTGCCAGCAGTTTAGGGGGGGAGTATCAGCCCCAGCATTTT,CASSLGGEYQPQHF
NA,TRBV9,15,NA,TRBJ2-5,TGTGCCAGCAGCGTAGGGGGCGGGGCCCAAGAGACCCAGTACTTC,CASSVGGGAQETQYF
NA,TRBV29-1,10,few,TRBJ1-2,TGCAGCGTTGAAGGGAATGGCTACACCTTC,CSVEGNGYTF
TRBD1,TRBV20-1,14,NA,TRBJ1-1,TGCAGTGCGATACAGGGGGGGGGGAACACTGAAGCTTTCTTT,CSAIQGGGNTEAFF
TRBD1,TRBV6-5,16,NA,TRBJ1-1,TGTGCCAGCAGTTACTCGACGGGACAGGGGAACACTGAAGCTTTCTTT,CASSYSTGQGNTEAFF
TRBD1,TRBV29-1,12,few,TRBJ1-2,TGCAGCATGACAGGGGATGGTGCTGGCTACACCTTC,CSMTGDGAGYTF
NA,TRBV12-3/TRBV12-4,12,many,TRBJ2-3,TGTGCCAGCAGTTTACACACAGATACGCAGTATTTT,CASSLHTDTQYF